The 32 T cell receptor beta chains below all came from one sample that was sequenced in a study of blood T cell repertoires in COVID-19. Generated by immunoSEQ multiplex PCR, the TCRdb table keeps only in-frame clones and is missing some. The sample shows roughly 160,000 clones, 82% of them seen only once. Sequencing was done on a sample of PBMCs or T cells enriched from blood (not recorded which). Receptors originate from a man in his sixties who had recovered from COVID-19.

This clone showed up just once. CDR3 amino acids: CASSYSTQGGSYEQYF. The DNA of the CDR3 is TGTGCCAGCAGTTACTCAACCCAGGGTGGGTCCTACGAGCAGTACTTC. The chain carries TRBV6-5 and TRBJ2-7, with D possibly matching TRBD1 (5 bases). CDR1 is MNHEY, CDR2 SVGAGI, per germline. The CDR3 extends over 16 amino acids. The germline V and J ends were trimmed by 0 bases and 1 base, with 13 bases remaining between them.

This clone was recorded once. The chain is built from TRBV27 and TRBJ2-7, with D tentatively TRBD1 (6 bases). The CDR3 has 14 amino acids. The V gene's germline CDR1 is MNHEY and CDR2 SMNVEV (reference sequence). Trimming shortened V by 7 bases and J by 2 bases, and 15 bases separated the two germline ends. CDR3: CASKEDSEAYEQYF. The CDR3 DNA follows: TGTGCCAGCAAGGAGGACAGCGAAGCCTACGAGCAGTACTTC.

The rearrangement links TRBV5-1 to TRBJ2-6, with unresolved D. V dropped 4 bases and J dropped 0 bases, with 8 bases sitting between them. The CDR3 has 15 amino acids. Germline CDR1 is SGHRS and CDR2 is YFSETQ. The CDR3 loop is CASSNRDSGANVLTF. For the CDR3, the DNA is TGCGCCAGCAGCAATAGAGACTCTGGGGCCAACGTCCTGACTTTC. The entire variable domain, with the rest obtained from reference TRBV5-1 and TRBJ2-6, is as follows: KAGVTQTPRYLIKTRGQQVTLSCSPISGHRSVSWYQQTPGQGLQFLFEYFSETQRNKGNFPGRFSGRQFSNSRSEMNVSTLELGDSALYLCASSNRDSGANVLTFGAGSRLTVL.

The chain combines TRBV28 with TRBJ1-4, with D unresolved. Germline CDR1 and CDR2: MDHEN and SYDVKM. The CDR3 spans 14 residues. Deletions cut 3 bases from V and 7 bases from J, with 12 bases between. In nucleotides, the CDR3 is TGTGCCAGCAGTTTGGGTGGGAGCGGTGAAAAACTGTTTTTT. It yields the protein CASSLGGSGEKLFF.

The CDR3 coding sequence is TGCGCCAGCAGACCGGGACAGGGCAACACAGATACGCAGTATTTT. Translation gives CASRPGQGNTDTQYF. V usage is TRBV5-1 and J usage is TRBJ2-3, with TRBD1 identical over 9 bases. V trimming: 5 bases; J trimming: 2 bases; junction bases outside the gene matches: 6. The length of the CDR3 is 15 residues. The germline gives CDR1 SGHRS, CDR2 YFSETQ.

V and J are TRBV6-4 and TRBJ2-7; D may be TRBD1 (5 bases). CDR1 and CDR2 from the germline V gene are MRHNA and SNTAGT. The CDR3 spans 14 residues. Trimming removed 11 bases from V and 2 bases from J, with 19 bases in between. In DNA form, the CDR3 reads TGTGCCTCCCCCCTCTGGGGCCATACCTACGAGCAGTACTTC. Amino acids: CASPLWGHTYEQYF.

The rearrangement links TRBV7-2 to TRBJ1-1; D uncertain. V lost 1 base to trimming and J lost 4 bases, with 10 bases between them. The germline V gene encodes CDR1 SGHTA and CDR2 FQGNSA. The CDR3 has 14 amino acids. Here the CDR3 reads CASSLVAAVTEAFF. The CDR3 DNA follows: TGTGCCAGCAGCTTAGTGGCGGCCGTCACTGAAGCTTTCTTT.

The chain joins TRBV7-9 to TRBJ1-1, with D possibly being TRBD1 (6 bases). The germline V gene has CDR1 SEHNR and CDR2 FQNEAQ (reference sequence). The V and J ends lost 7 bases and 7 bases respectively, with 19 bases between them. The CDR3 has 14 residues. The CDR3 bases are TGTGCCAGCAATCCCTGGGGGCGAACTAGTGAAGCTTTCTTT. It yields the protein CASNPWGRTSEAFF.

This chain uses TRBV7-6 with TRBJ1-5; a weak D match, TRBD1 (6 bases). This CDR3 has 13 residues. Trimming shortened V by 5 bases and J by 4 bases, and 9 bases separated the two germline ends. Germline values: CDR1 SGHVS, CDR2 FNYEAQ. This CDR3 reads CASSGGANQPQHF. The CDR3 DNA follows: TGTGCCAGCAGCGGGGGGGCTAATCAGCCCCAGCATTTT.

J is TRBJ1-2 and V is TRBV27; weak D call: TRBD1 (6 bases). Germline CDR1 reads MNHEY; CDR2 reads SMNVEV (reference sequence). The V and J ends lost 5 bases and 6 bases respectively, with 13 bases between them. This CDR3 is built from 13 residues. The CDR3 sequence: CASSKLRTDGYTF. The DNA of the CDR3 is TGTGCCAGCAGTAAACTCCGGACAGATGGCTACACCTTC.

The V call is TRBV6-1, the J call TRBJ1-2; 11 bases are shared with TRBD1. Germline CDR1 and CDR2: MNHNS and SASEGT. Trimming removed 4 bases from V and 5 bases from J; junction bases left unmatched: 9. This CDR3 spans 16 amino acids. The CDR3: CASSGGTGGRGYGYTF. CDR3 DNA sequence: TGTGCCAGCAGTGGTGGGACAGGGGGACGAGGTTATGGCTACACCTTC.

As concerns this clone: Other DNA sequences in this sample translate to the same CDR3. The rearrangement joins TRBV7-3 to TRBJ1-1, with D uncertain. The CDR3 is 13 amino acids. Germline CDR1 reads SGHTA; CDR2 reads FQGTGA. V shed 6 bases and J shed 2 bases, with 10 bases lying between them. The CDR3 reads CASSPGLNTEAFF. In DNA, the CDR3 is TGTGCCAGCAGTCCAGGACTCAACACTGAAGCTTTCTTT.

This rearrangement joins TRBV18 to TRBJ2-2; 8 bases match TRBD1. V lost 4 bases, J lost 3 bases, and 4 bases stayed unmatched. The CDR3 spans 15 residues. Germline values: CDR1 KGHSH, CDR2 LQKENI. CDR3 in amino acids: CASSQLTGDTGELFF. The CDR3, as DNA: TGTGCCAGCTCACAACTGACAGGGGACACCGGGGAGCTGTTTTTT.

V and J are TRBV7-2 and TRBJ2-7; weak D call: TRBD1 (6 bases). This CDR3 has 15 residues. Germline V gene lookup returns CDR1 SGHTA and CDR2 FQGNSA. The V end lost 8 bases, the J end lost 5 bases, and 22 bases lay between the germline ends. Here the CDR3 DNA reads TGTGCCAGCGCGGATTTGGACAGACTTCGGGACGAGCAGTACTTC. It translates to CASADLDRLRDEQYF. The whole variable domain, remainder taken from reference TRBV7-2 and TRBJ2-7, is GAGVSQSPSNKVTEKGKDVELRCDPISGHTALYWYRQSLGQGLEFLIYFQGNSAPDKSGLPSDRFSAERTGGSVSTLTIQRTQQEDSAVYLCASADLDRLRDEQYFGPGTRLTVT.

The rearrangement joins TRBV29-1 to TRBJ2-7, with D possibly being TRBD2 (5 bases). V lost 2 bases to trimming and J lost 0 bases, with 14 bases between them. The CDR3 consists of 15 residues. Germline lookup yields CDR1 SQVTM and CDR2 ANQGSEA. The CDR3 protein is CSVESPPGSSYEQYF. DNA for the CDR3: TGCAGCGTTGAATCCCCCCCTGGGAGCTCCTACGAGCAGTACTTC.

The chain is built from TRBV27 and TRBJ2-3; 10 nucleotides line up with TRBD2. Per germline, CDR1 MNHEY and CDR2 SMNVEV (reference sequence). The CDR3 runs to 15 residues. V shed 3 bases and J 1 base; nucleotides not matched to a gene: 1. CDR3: CASSFLAGGTDTQYF. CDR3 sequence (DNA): TGTGCCAGCAGTTTCCTAGCGGGGGGCACAGATACGCAGTATTTT.

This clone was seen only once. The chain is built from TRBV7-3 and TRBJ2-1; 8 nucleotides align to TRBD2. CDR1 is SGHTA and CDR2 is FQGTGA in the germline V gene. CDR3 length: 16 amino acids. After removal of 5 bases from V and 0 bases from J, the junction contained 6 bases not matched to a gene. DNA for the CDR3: TGTGCCAGCAGCCCCCGAGGGACTAGCTCCTACAATGAGCAGTTCTTC. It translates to CASSPRGTSSYNEQFF. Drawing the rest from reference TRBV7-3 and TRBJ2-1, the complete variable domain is GAGVSQTPSNKVTEKGKYVELRCDPISGHTALYWYRQSLGQGPEFLIYFQGTGAADDSGLPNDRFFAVRPEGSVSTLKIQRTERGDSAVYLCASSPRGTSSYNEQFFGPGTRLTVL.

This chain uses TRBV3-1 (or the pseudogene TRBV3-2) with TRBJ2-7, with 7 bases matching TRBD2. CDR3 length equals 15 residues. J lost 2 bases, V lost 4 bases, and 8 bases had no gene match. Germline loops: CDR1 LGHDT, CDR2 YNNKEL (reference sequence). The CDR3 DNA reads TGTGCCAGCAGCCCTGATCGGGGAGGGCCCTACGAGCAGTACTTC. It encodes CASSPDRGGPYEQYF.

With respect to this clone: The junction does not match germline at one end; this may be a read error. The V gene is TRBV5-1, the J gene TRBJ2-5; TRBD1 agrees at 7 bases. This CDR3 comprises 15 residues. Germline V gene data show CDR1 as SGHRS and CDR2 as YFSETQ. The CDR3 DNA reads TGCGCCAGCCGCTTACAGGGGTCGTTACAAGAGACCCAGTACTTC. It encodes CASRLQGSLQETQYF.

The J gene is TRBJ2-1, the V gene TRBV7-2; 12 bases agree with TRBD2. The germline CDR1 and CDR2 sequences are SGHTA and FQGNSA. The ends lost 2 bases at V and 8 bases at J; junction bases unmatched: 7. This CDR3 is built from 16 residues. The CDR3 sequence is CASSLMASGRAYEQFF. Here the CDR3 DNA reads TGTGCCAGCAGCTTAATGGCTAGCGGGAGGGCCTATGAGCAGTTCTTC.

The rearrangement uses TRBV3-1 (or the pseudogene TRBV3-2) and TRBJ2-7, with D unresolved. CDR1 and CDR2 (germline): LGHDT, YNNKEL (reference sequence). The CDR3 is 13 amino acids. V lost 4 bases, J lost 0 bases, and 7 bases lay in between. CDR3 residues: CASSLLSSYEQYF. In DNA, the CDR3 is TGTGCCAGCAGCCTTTTGAGCTCCTACGAGCAGTACTTC.

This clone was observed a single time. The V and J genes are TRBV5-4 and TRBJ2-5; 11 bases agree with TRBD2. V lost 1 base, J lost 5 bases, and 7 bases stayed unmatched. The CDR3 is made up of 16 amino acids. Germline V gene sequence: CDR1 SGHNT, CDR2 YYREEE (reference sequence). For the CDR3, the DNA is TGTGCCAGCAGCTTGTCTAGCGGGGGGCCACGGGAGACCCAGTACTTC. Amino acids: CASSLSSGGPRETQYF.

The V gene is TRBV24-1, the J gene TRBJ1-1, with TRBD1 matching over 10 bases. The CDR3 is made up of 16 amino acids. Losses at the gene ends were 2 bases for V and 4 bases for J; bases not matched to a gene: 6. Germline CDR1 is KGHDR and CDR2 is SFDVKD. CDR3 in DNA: TGTGCCACCAGTGATTCTCCGGGACAGGGGCCCACTGAAGCTTTCTTT. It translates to CATSDSPGQGPTEAFF.

The CDR3 bases are TGTGCCAGCAGCTTACAACTAGCGGGGTCAGATACGCAGTATTTT. Residues: CASSLQLAGSDTQYF. The chain uses TRBV7-9 and TRBJ2-3, with TRBD2 matching over 10 bases. This CDR3 has 15 amino acids. The ends lost 2 bases at V and 4 bases at J; junction bases unmatched: 3. CDR1 and CDR2 (germline): SEHNR, FQNEAQ (reference sequence).

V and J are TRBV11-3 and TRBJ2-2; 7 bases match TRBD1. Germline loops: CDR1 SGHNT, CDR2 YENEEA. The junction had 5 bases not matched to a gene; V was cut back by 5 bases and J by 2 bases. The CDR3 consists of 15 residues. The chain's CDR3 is CASSPGQVNTGELFF. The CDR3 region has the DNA TGTGCCAGCAGCCCAGGACAGGTTAACACCGGGGAGCTGTTTTTT.

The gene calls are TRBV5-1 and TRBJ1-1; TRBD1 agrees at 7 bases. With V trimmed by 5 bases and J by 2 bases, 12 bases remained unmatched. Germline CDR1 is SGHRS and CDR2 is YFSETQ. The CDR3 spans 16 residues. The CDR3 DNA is TGCGCCAGCAGTGCCCTCCCCGAGGGGGCAAACACTGAAGCTTTCTTT. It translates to CASSALPEGANTEAFF. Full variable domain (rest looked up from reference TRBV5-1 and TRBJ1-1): KAGVTQTPRYLIKTRGQQVTLSCSPISGHRSVSWYQQTPGQGLQFLFEYFSETQRNKGNFPGRFSGRQFSNSRSEMNVSTLELGDSALYLCASSALPEGANTEAFFGQGTRLTVV.

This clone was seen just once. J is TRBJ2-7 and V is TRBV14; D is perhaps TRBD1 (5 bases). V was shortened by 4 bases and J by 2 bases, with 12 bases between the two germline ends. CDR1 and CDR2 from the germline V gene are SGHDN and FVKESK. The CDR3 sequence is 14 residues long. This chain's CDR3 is CASSRRQRTYEQYF. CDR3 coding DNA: TGTGCCAGCAGCCGGAGACAGAGAACCTACGAGCAGTACTTC.

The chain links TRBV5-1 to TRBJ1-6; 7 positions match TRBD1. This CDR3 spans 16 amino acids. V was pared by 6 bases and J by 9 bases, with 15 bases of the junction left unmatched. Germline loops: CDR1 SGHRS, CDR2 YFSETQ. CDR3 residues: CASKLAGQALGSPLHF. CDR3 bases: TGCGCCAGCAAATTGGCCGGACAGGCCCTGGGTTCACCCCTCCACTTT.

The CDR3 here is CASSSIAYRSYNEQFF. CDR3 coding DNA: TGTGCCAGCAGCTCAATAGCGTATCGGTCCTACAATGAGCAGTTCTTC. The chain is built from TRBV11-2 and TRBJ2-1; D is possibly TRBD2 (5 bases). There are 16 residues in the CDR3. The germline V gene encodes CDR1 SGHAT and CDR2 FQNNGV. With 4 bases removed from V and 1 base from J, the gap between germline ends came to 14 bases.

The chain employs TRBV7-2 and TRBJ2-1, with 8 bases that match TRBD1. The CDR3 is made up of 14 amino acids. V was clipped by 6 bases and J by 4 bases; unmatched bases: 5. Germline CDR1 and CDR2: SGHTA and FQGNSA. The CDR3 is CASRLGQAYNEQFF. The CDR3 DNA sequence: TGTGCCAGCAGACTGGGACAGGCGTACAATGAGCAGTTCTTC.

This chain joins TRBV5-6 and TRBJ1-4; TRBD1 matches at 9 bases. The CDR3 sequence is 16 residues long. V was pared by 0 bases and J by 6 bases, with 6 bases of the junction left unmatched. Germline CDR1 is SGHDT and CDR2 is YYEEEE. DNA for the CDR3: TGTGCCAGCAGCTTGGCTACAGGGGGCGAGGATGAAAAACTGTTTTTT. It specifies CASSLATGGEDEKLFF. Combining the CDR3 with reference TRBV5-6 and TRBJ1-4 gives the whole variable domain DAGVTQSPTHLIKTRGQQVTLRCSPKSGHDTVSWYQQALGQGPQFIFQYYEEEERQRGNFPDRFSGHQFPNYSSELNVNALLLGDSALYLCASSLATGGEDEKLFFGSGTQLSVL.

CDR3 protein: CASSRGTGATYEQYF. The DNA for the CDR3 is TGCGCCAGCAGCCGTGGGACAGGGGCTACCTACGAGCAGTACTTC. This chain uses TRBV5-1 with TRBJ2-7; TRBD1 aligns across 10 bases. Trimming at V came to 4 bases and at J to 2 bases, leaving 6 bases not matched to a gene. This CDR3 has 15 residues. Germline values: CDR1 SGHRS, CDR2 YFSETQ.